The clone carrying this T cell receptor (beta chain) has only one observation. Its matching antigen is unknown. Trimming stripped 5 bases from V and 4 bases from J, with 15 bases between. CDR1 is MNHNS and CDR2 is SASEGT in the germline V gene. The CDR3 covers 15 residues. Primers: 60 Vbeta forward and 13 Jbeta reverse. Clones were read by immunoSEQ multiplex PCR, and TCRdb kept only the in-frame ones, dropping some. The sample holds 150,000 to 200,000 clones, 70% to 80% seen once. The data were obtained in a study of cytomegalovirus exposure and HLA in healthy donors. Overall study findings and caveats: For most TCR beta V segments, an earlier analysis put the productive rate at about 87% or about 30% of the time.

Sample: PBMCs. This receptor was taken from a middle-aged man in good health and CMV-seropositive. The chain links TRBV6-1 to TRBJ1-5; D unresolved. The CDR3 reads CASSQESSINQPQHF. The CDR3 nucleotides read TGTGCCAGCAGTCAGGAAAGCTCCATAAATCAGCCCCAGCATTTT.